This T cell receptor (beta chain) originates from a study of shared clonotypes between healthy human individuals. The method was immunoSEQ multiplex PCR; TCRdb's version includes in-frame clones alone and lacks a portion of them. This table holds around 2.1 million clones, roughly 91% found once. CDR1 and CDR2 (germline): SGHDN, FVKESK. This CDR3 spans 15 amino acids. V shed 0 bases and J shed 3 bases, with 8 bases lying between them. CD45RO-negative, CCR7-positively selected cells formed the naive CD8 fraction, excluding terminally differentiated effector memory CD45RA+ cells. Material for sequencing was naive CD8+ T cells from PBMCs. The receptor was derived from a man between 18 and 29 years old in good health. Some clones in this sample may be carry-over from other donors' samples. The gene calls are TRBV14 and TRBJ1-4, with D possibly matching TRBD1 (5 bases). CDR3 DNA: TGTGCCAGCAGCCAAGATTGGGGGTCTAATGAAAAACTGTTTTTT. Protein sequence: CASSQDWGSNEKLFF.